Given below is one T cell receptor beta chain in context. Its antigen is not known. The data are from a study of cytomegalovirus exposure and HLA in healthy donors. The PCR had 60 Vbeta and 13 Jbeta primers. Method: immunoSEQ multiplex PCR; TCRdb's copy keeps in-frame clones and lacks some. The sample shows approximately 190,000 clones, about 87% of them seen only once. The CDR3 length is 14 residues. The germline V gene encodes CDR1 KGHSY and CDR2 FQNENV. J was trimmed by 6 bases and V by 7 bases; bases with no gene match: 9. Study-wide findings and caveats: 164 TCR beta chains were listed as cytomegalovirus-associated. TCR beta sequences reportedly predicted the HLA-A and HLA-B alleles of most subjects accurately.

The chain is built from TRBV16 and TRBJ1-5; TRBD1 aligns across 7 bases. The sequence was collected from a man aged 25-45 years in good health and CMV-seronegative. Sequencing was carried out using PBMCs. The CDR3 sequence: CASNGGRGVQPQHF. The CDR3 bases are TGTGCCAGCAACGGTGGCAGGGGGGTTCAGCCCCAGCATTTT. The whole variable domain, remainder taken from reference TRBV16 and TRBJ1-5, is GEEVAQTPKHLVRGEGQKAKLYCAPIKGHSYVFWYQQVLKNEFKFLISFQNENVFDETGMPKERFSAKCLPNSPCSLEIQATKLEDSAVYFCASNGGRGVQPQHFGDGTRLSIL.